The next 20 T cell receptor beta chains were all read from a single sample in a study of T cells in Graves' hyperthyroidism and ophthalmopathy. Using RNA transcripts as the source, TCR beta CDR3 regions were amplified. Initially, a first-round RT-PCR of the TCR CDR3 employed the HTBI primer set. MiXCR, run by TCRdb on the multiplex PCR reads, gives a single entry per CDR3 protein. The table includes about 610,000 distinct CDR3 sequences, about half detected once. Sequencing was performed on peripheral blood or thyroid tissue (not recorded which). The receptors shown here come from a woman aged 18-29 years with Graves' hyperthyroidism.

Ten or more counts support this clonotype. The chain has TRBV6-2 or TRBV6-3 and TRBJ2-7; 16 bases fit TRBD2. Trimming took 7 bases from V and 4 from J; bases not matched to a gene: 7. The CDR3 extends over 16 amino acids. Germline CDR1 reads MNHEY; CDR2 reads SVGEGT. The CDR3 DNA sequence: TGTGCCAGCACCTCGGGACTAGCGGGAGGGCGGTACGAGCAGTACTTC. Its protein is CASTSGLAGGRYEQYF.

Many counts were recorded for this clonotype. The V call is TRBV29-1, the J call TRBJ1-2; D gene unclear. V gave up 4 bases and J gave up 4 bases, with 7 bases separating them. This CDR3 has 11 residues. Germline CDR1 SQVTM, CDR2 ANQGSEA. CDR3 in amino acids: CSVGGGYGYTF. As DNA, the CDR3 is TGCAGCGTTGGGGGAGGCTATGGCTACACCTTC.

As to this clonotype: The junction shows a germline mismatch at one end, possibly a read error. DNA for the CDR3: TGTGCCAGCAGCGTAGCTAGCGGGAGGGCCCCCTACGAGCAGTACTTC. This translates into CASSVASGRAPYEQYF. The chain uses TRBV7-8 and TRBJ2-7; TRBD2 agrees at 12 bases. The germline V gene has CDR1 SGHVS and CDR2 FQNEAQ. CDR3 length: 16 residues.

This chain links TRBV29-1 with TRBJ2-5; maybe TRBD2 (6 bases). V lost 8 bases, J lost 2 bases, and 15 bases lay in between. Germline-derived CDR1 and CDR2 are SQVTM and ANQGSEA. The CDR3 extends over 13 amino acids. The CDR3 sequence: CSSGSGGQETQYF. As DNA, the CDR3 is TGCAGCTCAGGCAGTGGAGGGCAAGAGACCCAGTACTTC. Complete variable domain (other parts from reference TRBV29-1 and TRBJ2-5): SAVISQKPSRDICQRGTSLTIQCQVDSQVTMMFWYRQQPGQSLTLIATANQGSEATYESGFVIDKFPISRPNLTFSTLTVSNMSPEDSSIYLCSSGSGGQETQYFGPGTRLLVL.

The chain joins TRBV20-1 to TRBJ1-1; D possibly corresponds to TRBD1 (5 bases). V was cut by 2 bases and J by 11 bases, with 9 bases left in between. CDR1 and CDR2 (germline): DFQATT, SNEGSKA (reference sequence). The CDR3 runs 10 residues. CDR3 DNA: TGCAGTGCTAGACACGCAGGGGCTTTCTTT. Residues: CSARHAGAFF.

Turning to this clonotype: Since a much larger clone is just one base distant, this may be a read error. The chain employs TRBV29-1 and TRBJ1-2; no firm D call. CDR3 length: 15 residues. The V end lost 5 bases, the J end lost 2 bases, and 18 bases lay between the germline ends. Germline V lookup: CDR1 SQVTM, CDR2 ANQGSEA. CDR3 in DNA: TGCAGCGTTAATCCAGAACAGACAAAGAACTATGGCTACACCTTC. Translated, it gives CSVNPEQTKNYGYTF.

The rearrangement links TRBV5-4 to TRBJ2-1; no reliable D call. The CDR3 loop spans 14 amino acids. Germline V CDR1 and CDR2: SGHNT, YYREEE (reference sequence). V was pared by 3 bases and J by 4 bases, with 11 bases between. The CDR3 is CASSSPRRYNEQFF. The CDR3 region has the DNA TGTGCCAGCAGCTCGCCCAGAAGGTACAATGAGCAGTTCTTC.

This sequence joins TRBV7-3 and TRBJ1-1; D perhaps matches TRBD1 (6 bases). The CDR3 runs to 14 residues. Germline V gives CDR1 SGHTA, CDR2 FQGTGA. V lost 3 bases to trimming and J lost 2 bases, with 10 bases between them. CDR3 sequence reads: CASSLFGTNTEAFF. Written as DNA, the CDR3 is TGTGCCAGCAGCTTGTTTGGGACAAACACTGAAGCTTTCTTT.

The chain joins TRBV3-1 to TRBJ2-1; D is perhaps TRBD1 or TRBD2 (6 bases each). V shed 8 bases and J shed 8 bases, with 16 bases lying between them. Germline V lookup: CDR1 LGHDT, CDR2 YNNKEL (reference sequence). This CDR3 is built from 13 residues. The CDR3 DNA is TGTGCCAGCCGAGGGGGGAGTTGGTATGAGCAGTTCTTC. This encodes CASRGGSWYEQFF.

This clonotype occurred many times. The V gene is TRBV28, the J gene TRBJ2-7; D gene ambiguous. Trimming left V 6 bases short and J 1 base short, with 7 bases between. CDR1 and CDR2 from the germline V gene are MDHEN and SYDVKM. The CDR3 totals 12 residues. Here the CDR3 reads CASRSLSYEQYF. The CDR3 region has the DNA TGTGCCAGCAGGTCCCTTTCCTACGAGCAGTACTTC.

The chain is built from TRBV20-1 and TRBJ1-5; D is ambiguous. Germline values: CDR1 DFQATT, CDR2 SNEGSKA (reference sequence). V was clipped by 3 bases and J by 11 bases, with 17 bases between them. The CDR3 sequence is 13 residues long. In DNA, the CDR3 is TGCAGTGCTAGTCTGGTGAGGCAAGAGACCCAGCATTTT. This gives the protein CSASLVRQETQHF.

This clonotype has only a few counts. CDR3 protein: CASSQIPRDTRGGNSNQPQHF. For the CDR3, the DNA is TGTGCCAGCAGCCAGATCCCTCGGGACACCCGCGGGGGTAATAGCAATCAGCCCCAGCATTTT. The chain joins TRBV14 to TRBJ1-5, with D perhaps TRBD1 (6 bases). The germline V gene has CDR1 SGHDN and CDR2 FVKESK. Trimming took 3 bases from V and 0 from J, leaving 27 bases between them. The CDR3 sequence is 21 residues long.

This rearrangement joins TRBV12-3 or TRBV12-4 to TRBJ2-5, with D uncertain. This CDR3 is 13 amino acids long. V was clipped by 6 bases and J by 11 bases, with 19 bases between them. Written as DNA, the CDR3 is TGTGCCAGCAGCTCTACCCCGCGACTCCTGCAGTACTTC. Its protein product is CASSSTPRLLQYF.

This clonotype was recorded at least ten times. The rearrangement uses TRBV2 and TRBJ2-7, with D maybe TRBD1 (6 bases). With 7 bases removed from V and 3 bases from J, the gap between germline ends came to 16 bases. This CDR3 has 14 amino acids. CDR1 SNHLY and CDR2 FYNNEI come from the germline V gene. The DNA of the CDR3 is TGTGCCAGCACTGAGAGGAACAGGGACTACGAGCAGTACTTC. Its translation: CASTERNRDYEQYF.

The rearrangement uses TRBV2 and TRBJ2-7; tentative D call: TRBD2 (6 bases). Looked up from germline, CDR1 is SNHLY and CDR2 is FYNNEI. CDR3 size: 16 residues. V was pared by 3 bases and J by 0 bases, with 15 bases between. The DNA for the CDR3 is TGTGCCAGCAGTGATGGGACTCGGGATAGCTCCTACGAGCAGTACTTC. Amino acids: CASSDGTRDSSYEQYF.

This clonotype was picked up many times. V and J are TRBV19 and TRBJ1-5; 7 bases agree with TRBD1. Germline V gene lookup returns CDR1 LNHDA and CDR2 SQIVND (reference sequence). CDR3 length: 16 residues. V gave up 7 bases and J gave up 0 bases; unmatched junction bases: 9. The CDR3 nucleotides read TGTGCCAGTACCGGGGACAGAAGTTATAGCAATCAGCCCCAGCATTTT. Its protein is CASTGDRSYSNQPQHF.

The chain has TRBV7-9 and TRBJ2-6, with TRBD2 as a possible D gene (6 bases). Germline assignment: CDR1 SEHNR and CDR2 FQNEAQ (reference sequence). V gave up 6 bases and J gave up 0 bases, with 21 bases separating them. This CDR3 contains 19 residues. The CDR3 nucleotides read TGTGCCAGCAGTCCGAGCGGGCCATGGACCCCCTCTGGGGCCAACGTCCTGACTTTC. It specifies CASSPSGPWTPSGANVLTF. Full variable domain (remainder filled in from reference TRBV7-9 and TRBJ2-6): DTGVSQNPRHKITKRGQNVTFRCDPISEHNRLYWYRQTLGQGPEFLTYFQNEAQLEKSRLLSDRFSAERPKGSFSTLEIQRTEQGDSAMYLCASSPSGPWTPSGANVLTFGAGSRLTVL.

This clonotype showed up many times. The chain is built from TRBV13 and TRBJ2-7, with 10 bases identical to TRBD2. With V trimmed by 4 bases and J by 3 bases, 6 bases remained unmatched. Germline CDR1 is PRHDT and CDR2 is FYEKMQ (reference sequence). CDR3 length: 15 amino acids. The CDR3 spells CASSSGLAEGYEQYF. The CDR3 coding sequence is TGTGCCAGCAGCTCCGGACTAGCGGAAGGCTACGAGCAGTACTTC.

There are many counts of this clonotype. This sequence joins TRBV6-6 and TRBJ2-7; 8 nucleotides line up with TRBD1. The CDR3 is 14 amino acids. From germline, CDR1 is MNHNY and CDR2 SVGAGI (reference sequence). V was pared by 7 bases and J by 0 bases, with 5 bases of the junction left unmatched. In nucleotides, the CDR3 is TGTGCCAGCACCCGGACAGGGATCTCCTACGAGCAGTACTTC. Residues: CASTRTGISYEQYF.

The V call is TRBV2, the J call TRBJ2-5; D might be TRBD1 (5 bases). The V and J ends lost 6 bases and 9 bases respectively, with 17 bases between them. CDR3 size: 13 residues. The germline V gene has CDR1 SNHLY and CDR2 FYNNEI. CDR3 nucleotide sequence: TGTGCCAGCAGCTTGGGGCGAAGGCCGCCCCAGTACTTC. This translates into CASSLGRRPPQYF.